This T cell receptor (beta chain) originates from a study of T-cell reconstitution after alpha-beta-depleted transplantation in children. General observations from the study: T-cell counts and diversity at one year post-transplant came mainly from newly produced T cells. Certain patients had high TCRbeta diversity at day 60, and it came from recipient T cells and thymic progenitors that survived. Alpha-beta T cells present about two months after transplant were reported to originate from several hundred expanded graft clones.

CDR1 is MNHEY and CDR2 is SVGEGT in the germline V gene. Trimming pared 8 bases from V and 4 bases from J, leaving 12 bases between. This CDR3 contains 13 residues. Construction of the TCRbeta library involved unique molecular identifiers. MiXCR, run by TCRdb on the PCR reads, gives a single entry per CDR3 protein. This table holds hundreds of thousands of distinct CDR3 sequences, 10% to 15% found once. This clonotype was counted only a few times. Its antigen is as yet unknown. The sample here was PBMCs, mostly from graft donor cells, taken 360 days after TCRalphabeta/CD19-depleted stem cell transplant. The genes are TRBV6-2 or TRBV6-3 and TRBJ1-5; the D gene is possibly TRBD1 (6 bases). The TCR comes from a male patient younger than 18 who had a stem cell transplant for acute myeloid leukemia, so the T cells may come from the graft donor. The CDR3 region is CASGRGENQPQHF. In nucleotides, the CDR3 is TGTGCCAGCGGCAGGGGCGAAAATCAGCCCCAGCATTTT.